This T cell receptor (beta chain) was retrieved from a study of CD8 T cells in ankylosing spondylitis. This clonotype was detected ten times or more. Its antigen is not known. V was clipped by 10 bases and J by 3 bases, with 8 bases between them. Germline V CDR1 and CDR2: MNHEY, SVGAGI. CDR3 size: 11 residues. Whole-study results and caveats: Fewer than 10 highly homologous variants formed a TCR beta motif that appeared characteristic of ankylosing spondylitis blood.

Using quantitative 5'-RACE with molecular barcodes, the authors made TCR beta libraries. TCRdb fed the 5' RACE reads into MiXCR, producing one record per CDR3 protein. The sample carries 150,000 to 200,000 distinct CDR3 sequences, 11% recorded once. The sequenced sample was blood, either unsorted or a sorted T cell fraction (not recorded which). This sequence was found in a male donor with ankylosing spondylitis or in good health (not recorded which). The chain recombines TRBV6-5 with TRBJ2-3; no clear D gene. The CDR3 sequence: CATTETDTQYF. The CDR3 nucleotides are TGTGCCACTACAGAAACAGATACGCAGTATTTT.